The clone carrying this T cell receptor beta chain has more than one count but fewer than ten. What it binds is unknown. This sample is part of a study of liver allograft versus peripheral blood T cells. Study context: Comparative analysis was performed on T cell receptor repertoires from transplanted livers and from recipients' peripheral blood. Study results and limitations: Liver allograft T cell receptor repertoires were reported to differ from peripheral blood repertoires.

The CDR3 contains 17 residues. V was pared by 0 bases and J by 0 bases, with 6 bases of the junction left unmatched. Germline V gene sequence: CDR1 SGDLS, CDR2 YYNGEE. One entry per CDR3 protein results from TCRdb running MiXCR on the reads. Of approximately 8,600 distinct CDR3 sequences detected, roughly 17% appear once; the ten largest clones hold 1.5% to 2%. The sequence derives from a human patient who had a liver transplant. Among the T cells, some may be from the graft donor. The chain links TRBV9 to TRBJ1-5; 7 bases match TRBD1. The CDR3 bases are TGTGCCAGCAGCGTAGACCCGGGGACAGATAGCAATCAGCCCCAGCATTTT. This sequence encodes CASSVDPGTDSNQPQHF.